The 23 T cell receptor beta chains given below trace back to one sample, sequenced in a study of cytomegalovirus exposure and HLA in healthy donors. Clones were read by immunoSEQ multiplex PCR, and TCRdb kept only the in-frame ones, dropping some. Found here are about 220,000 clones, 85% to 90% of them singletons; the top ten hold 2.9%. Sequencing was carried out using PBMCs. These receptors all stem from a woman under 30 in good health and CMV-seronegative.

This clone was counted only a few times. The chain uses TRBV6-5 and TRBJ2-4, with D possibly TRBD1 on 5 matching bases. Trimming cost V 5 bases and J 3 bases, with 14 bases left between them. CDR3 size: 15 residues. CDR1 and CDR2 (germline): MNHEY, SVGAGI. CDR3 coding DNA: TGTGCCAGCAGTAGTCTAAAGGGGAACAAAAACATTCAGTACTTC. Amino acids: CASSSLKGNKNIQYF.

The chain links TRBV5-4 to TRBJ2-3, with D maybe TRBD1 (7 bases). Germline V gene lookup returns CDR1 SGHNT and CDR2 YYREEE (reference sequence). V shed 0 bases and J shed 5 bases, with 13 bases lying between them. The CDR3 runs to 15 residues. The CDR3 protein is CASSLGQGGGDTQYF. In nucleotides, the CDR3 is TGTGCCAGCAGCTTGGGGCAGGGGGGCGGAGATACGCAGTATTTT. The full variable domain, in which reference TRBV5-4 and TRBJ2-3 provide the parts outside the CDR3, is ETGVTQSPTHLIKTRGQQVTLRCSSQSGHNTVSWYQQALGQGPQFIFQYYREEENGRGNFPPRFSGLQFPNYSSELNVNALELDDSALYLCASSLGQGGGDTQYFGPGTRLTVL.

The CDR3 nucleotides read TGTGCCAGCAGCTTGGAGCTTTCCTACGAGCAGTACTTC. Protein: CASSLELSYEQYF. This chain joins TRBV5-5 and TRBJ2-7; D is unresolved. V shed 0 bases and J shed 1 base, with 5 bases lying between them. The CDR3 spans 13 residues. Germline V gene sequence: CDR1 SGHKS, CDR2 YYEKEE (reference sequence).

V usage is TRBV27 and J usage is TRBJ2-7; the D gene is possibly TRBD2 (5 bases). V was cut by 5 bases and J by 3 bases, with 11 bases left in between. Germline lookup yields CDR1 MNHEY and CDR2 SMNVEV (reference sequence). CDR3 length: 13 amino acids. CDR3 in DNA: TGTGCCAGCAGTCTCGGGGAAGGCTACGAGCAGTACTTC. Its translation is CASSLGEGYEQYF.

The rearrangement joins TRBV27 to TRBJ2-3; 11 bases line up with TRBD2. CDR3 length equals 16 residues. V trimming: 4 bases; J trimming: 2 bases; junction bases outside the gene matches: 5. The germline V gene has CDR1 MNHEY and CDR2 SMNVEV (reference sequence). CDR3 region: CASSSVAGGVTDTQYF. CDR3 DNA: TGTGCCAGCAGTTCAGTAGCGGGAGGGGTCACAGATACGCAGTATTTT.

The J gene is TRBJ2-1, the V gene TRBV7-2; the D gene is possibly TRBD1 (5 bases). CDR1 and CDR2 (germline): SGHTA, FQGNSA. The germline V and J ends were trimmed by 5 bases and 7 bases, with 18 bases remaining between them. The CDR3 runs to 15 residues. DNA of the CDR3: TGTGCCAGCAGCCCCCAGGGATACGCAGGTAATGAGCAGTTCTTC. It translates to CASSPQGYAGNEQFF.

The chain is built from TRBV13 and TRBJ2-7, with 8 positions matching TRBD1. The CDR3 is made up of 16 amino acids. J gave up 2 bases and V 4 bases, and 10 bases lay outside the gene matches. Per germline, CDR1 PRHDT and CDR2 FYEKMQ (reference sequence). CDR3 nucleotide sequence: TGTGCCAGCAGCTCTTCGACAGGGGTCTACCCCTACGAGCAGTACTTC. This sequence encodes CASSSSTGVYPYEQYF. The entire variable domain, with the rest obtained from reference TRBV13 and TRBJ2-7, is as follows: AAGVIQSPRHLIKEKRETATLKCYPIPRHDTVYWYQQGPGQDPQFLISFYEKMQSDKGSIPDRFSAQQFSDYHSELNMSSLELGDSALYFCASSSSTGVYPYEQYFGPGTRLTVT.

This clone was seen only once. CDR3 in amino acids: CASSEFRLAGGMGANVLTF. DNA for the CDR3: TGTGCCAGCAGTGAATTCAGACTAGCGGGAGGTATGGGGGCCAACGTCCTGACTTTC. The chain joins TRBV2 to TRBJ2-6; TRBD2 agrees at 13 bases. CDR3 length equals 19 residues. CDR1 SNHLY and CDR2 FYNNEI come from the germline V gene. J lost 4 bases, V lost 2 bases, and 8 bases had no gene match.

The chain carries TRBV6-5 and TRBJ2-6, with a weak D call TRBD1 (5 bases). V lost 4 bases and J 4 bases, leaving 14 bases between the germline ends. The CDR3 has 16 amino acids. Germline loops: CDR1 MNHEY, CDR2 SVGAGI. Here the CDR3 reads CASSLDTLSGANVLTF. The CDR3 nucleotides are TGTGCCAGCAGTTTGGACACGCTCTCCGGGGCCAACGTCCTGACTTTC.

The chain links TRBV19 to TRBJ2-1, with TRBD2 matching over 8 bases. Germline trimming cut 6 bases from V and 7 bases from J; bases unmatched to any gene: 5. This CDR3 region has 13 residues. CDR1 LNHDA and CDR2 SQIVND come from the germline V gene (reference sequence). For the CDR3, the DNA is TGTGCCAGTAGAGAGCGGGAGTGGAATGAGCAGTTCTTC. This translates into CASREREWNEQFF.

The genes are TRBV7-8 and TRBJ1-3; D gene uncertain. CDR1 and CDR2 (germline): SGHVS, FQNEAQ. This CDR3 spans 16 amino acids. Trimming cost V 5 bases and J 2 bases, with 16 bases left between them. The CDR3 is CASSPRHLTTGNTIYF. The CDR3 coding sequence is TGTGCCAGCAGCCCCCGACACCTGACCACTGGAAACACCATATATTTT.

The chain recombines TRBV5-6 with TRBJ1-4; 7 nucleotides line up with TRBD1. The V segment lost 4 bases and the J segment 0 bases; nucleotides outside the gene matches: 3. CDR1 is SGHDT, CDR2 YYEEEE, per germline. The length of the CDR3 is 15 residues. In nucleotides, the CDR3 is TGTGCCAGCAGCCCGGGGACAGCAACTAATGAAAAACTGTTTTTT. This sequence encodes CASSPGTATNEKLFF.

The rearrangement uses TRBV28 and TRBJ2-1; D is possibly TRBD2 (5 bases). CDR1 MDHEN and CDR2 SYDVKM come from the germline V gene. V gave up 5 bases and J gave up 4 bases, with 9 bases separating them. The CDR3 consists of 13 residues. DNA of the CDR3: TGTGCCAGCAGTCTCAGCGGATACAATGAGCAGTTCTTC. It specifies CASSLSGYNEQFF.

V is TRBV15 and J is TRBJ2-2, with 7 nucleotides matching TRBD1. CDR1 is LNHNV, CDR2 YYDKDF, per germline (reference sequence). The CDR3 has 16 residues. The V and J ends lost 3 bases and 5 bases, in that order; junction bases with no gene match: 9. As DNA, the CDR3 is TGTGCCACCAGCAGGAGGGACAGTCAGTTGACCGGGGAGCTGTTTTTT. Protein product: CATSRRDSQLTGELFF.

This chain uses TRBV28 with TRBJ2-7; possible D gene TRBD1, 6 bases. Germline lookup yields CDR1 MDHEN and CDR2 SYDVKM. This CDR3 region has 13 residues. V was shortened by 6 bases and J by 6 bases, with 15 bases between the two germline ends. The CDR3 sequence: CASRPSQGLEQYF. The CDR3 coding sequence is TGTGCCAGCAGGCCTTCCCAGGGGCTCGAGCAGTACTTC.

In its sample, this clone was seen once. The rearrangement uses TRBV7-2 and TRBJ1-3; a possible D gene is TRBD1 (5 bases). The CDR3 is 15 amino acids. V dropped 3 bases and J dropped 8 bases, with 17 bases sitting between them. Germline V gene data show CDR1 as SGHTA and CDR2 as FQGNSA. The CDR3 region is CASSLWAGHLDTIYF. The CDR3 nucleotides are TGTGCCAGCAGCTTGTGGGCAGGGCATTTAGACACCATATATTTT.

Turning to this clone: Sequence at one end of the junction differs from germline and may be a read error. V is TRBV29-1 and J is TRBJ1-1; D remains ambiguous. This CDR3 spans 8 amino acids. Germline values: CDR1 SQVTM, CDR2 ANQGSEA. The CDR3 sequence is CSVESHDF. CDR3 DNA sequence: TGCAGCGTTGAGAGCCACGACTTT. The full variable domain, rest sourced from reference TRBV29-1 and TRBJ1-1, is SAVISQKPSRDICQRGTSLTIQCQVDSQVTMMFWYRQQPGQSLTLIATANQGSEATYESGFVIDKFPISRPNLTFSTLTVSNMSPEDSSIYLCSVESHDFGQGTRLTVV.

The chain couples TRBV7-6 to TRBJ2-5; possibly TRBD1 for D (6 bases). This CDR3 comprises 17 residues. Trimming took off 0 bases at V and 4 bases at J, with 18 bases between the two ends. Germline V gives CDR1 SGHVS, CDR2 FNYEAQ. CDR3 DNA sequence: TGTGCCAGCAGCTTAGCTGGTCTGGGGGCGCCCGCAGAGACCCAGTACTTC. It is translated as CASSLAGLGAPAETQYF.

The chain combines TRBV27 with TRBJ1-5; the D is unclear. CDR3 length equals 15 residues. Trimming shortened V by 3 bases and J by 5 bases, and 14 bases separated the two germline ends. Germline CDR1 is MNHEY and CDR2 is SMNVEV (reference sequence). In nucleotides, the CDR3 is TGTGCCAGCAGTTTGACGAGGGAGAGCGATCAGCCCCAGCATTTT. This translates into CASSLTRESDQPQHF.

The CDR3 is CASSLAGGWNEQFF. Written as DNA, the CDR3 is TGTGCCAGCAGTTTAGCGGGAGGGTGGAATGAGCAGTTCTTC. The rearrangement links TRBV25-1 to TRBJ2-1; TRBD2 matches at 11 bases. With 5 bases clipped from V and 7 bases from J, the junction kept 4 bases outside the gene matches. In germline, CDR1 is MGHDK, CDR2 SYGVNS. CDR3 length equals 14 residues.

In DNA, the CDR3 is TGCGCCAGCAGCTTTAACACAGATACGCAGTATTTT. It yields the protein CASSFNTDTQYF. The chain carries TRBV5-1 and TRBJ2-3, with D unresolved. This CDR3 spans 12 amino acids. The germline V gene has CDR1 SGHRS and CDR2 YFSETQ. The V and J ends lost 2 bases and 2 bases respectively, with 3 bases between them.

This chain links TRBV28 with TRBJ1-2; 9 positions match TRBD1. J gave up 4 bases and V 6 bases, and 9 bases lay outside the gene matches. The CDR3 has 15 residues. CDR1 MDHEN and CDR2 SYDVKM come from the germline V gene. CDR3 residues: CASSPYRGLAYGYTF. Here the CDR3 DNA reads TGTGCCAGCAGCCCCTACAGGGGGCTGGCCTATGGCTACACCTTC.

The V call is TRBV28, the J call TRBJ2-3; a weak D match, TRBD1 (6 bases). CDR3 length: 14 amino acids. Germline CDR1 MDHEN, CDR2 SYDVKM. Trimming left V 5 bases short and J 2 bases short, with 11 bases between. CDR3 region: CASSGQGHTDTQYF. The CDR3 DNA reads as TGTGCCAGCAGTGGTCAGGGGCACACAGATACGCAGTATTTT.